Below are 4 T cell receptor beta chains sequenced from a single sample in a study of post-analysis software for immune sequencing data. Study findings and constraints: With TRBV5-6, TRBV5-1 and TRBV20-1 included, 4 to 6 TRBV segments were more frequent in patients than in controls.

No antigen has been identified for these receptors. Built from TCR beta cDNA, the libraries had unique molecular identifiers in them. TCRdb re-derived calls from the PCR reads in MiXCR, one entry per CDR3 protein. Here the sample spans hundreds of thousands of distinct CDR3 sequences, 59% being singletons. Sequenced sample: blood. Every receptor here comes from a girl aged 2-10 years with multiple sclerosis.

CDR3 region: CASTTSGVIETQYF. The CDR3 DNA reads as TGTGCCAGTACAACTAGCGGGGTTATTGAGACCCAGTACTTC. The chain links TRBV12-3 or TRBV12-4 to TRBJ2-5; 10 bases are a match to TRBD2. V dropped 9 bases and J dropped 5; count of bases not matched to a gene: 9. CDR3 length: 14 residues.

This clonotype has a handful of counts. The chain combines TRBV20-1 with TRBJ2-3; 14 bases map to TRBD2. The CDR3 has 16 amino acids. Germline-derived CDR1 and CDR2 are DFQATT and SNEGSKA (reference sequence). With V trimmed by 5 bases and J by 6 bases, 10 bases remained unmatched. The CDR3 sequence is CSAAGTSGGGPDTQYF. The DNA of the CDR3 is TGCAGTGCTGCCGGGACTAGCGGGGGCGGCCCCGATACGCAGTATTTT.

The V call is TRBV9, the J call TRBJ2-1, with TRBD2 matching over 14 bases. The V gene's germline CDR1 is SGDLS and CDR2 YYNGEE. This CDR3 has 17 residues. Trimming removed 3 bases from V and 2 bases from J; junction bases left unmatched: 4. The CDR3 bases are TGTGCCAGCAGCGGGGGGACTAGCGGGAGAACCTACAATGAGCAGTTCTTC. It encodes CASSGGTSGRTYNEQFF.

This chain links TRBV10-2 with TRBJ1-2, with D uncertain. V was pared by 2 bases and J by 6 bases, with 7 bases between. The germline V gene has CDR1 WSHSY and CDR2 SAAADI. This CDR3 comprises 12 residues. CDR3 coding DNA: TGCGCCAGCAGTGAGCGCACGAATGGCTACACCTTC. Protein: CASSERTNGYTF.